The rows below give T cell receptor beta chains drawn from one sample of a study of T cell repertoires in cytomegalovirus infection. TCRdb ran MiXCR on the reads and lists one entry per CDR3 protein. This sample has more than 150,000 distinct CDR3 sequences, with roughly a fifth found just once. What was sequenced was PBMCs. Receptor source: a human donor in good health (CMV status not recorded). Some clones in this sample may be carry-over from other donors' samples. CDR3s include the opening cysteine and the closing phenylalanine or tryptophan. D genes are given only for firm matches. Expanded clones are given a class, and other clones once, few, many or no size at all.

CDR3 DNA: TGTGCCAGCAGGACGGGGCGGAGGAACCACGAGCAGTACTTC
CDR3 protein: CASRTGRRNHEQYF
D gene: NA
J gene: TRBJ2-7
V gene: TRBV6-2/TRBV6-3
clone size: NA

CDR3 DNA: TGTGCCAGCAGCTTACCCCTCGGACAGGGGGCTTCTGCAACTAATGAAAAACTGTTTTTT
CDR3 protein: CASSLPLGQGASATNEKLFF
D gene: TRBD1
J gene: TRBJ1-4
V gene: TRBV7-8
clone size: NA

CDR3 DNA: TGTGCCAGCAGTGTGGGACTAGCGGATCCGTTCTTC
CDR3 protein: CASSVGLADPFF
D gene: TRBD2
J gene: TRBJ2-1
V gene: TRBV12-3/TRBV12-4
clone size: NA

CDR3 DNA: TGTGCCAGCAGCTTACACGGTACCCAAGAGACCCAGTACTTC
CDR3 protein: CASSLHGTQETQYF
D gene: NA
J gene: TRBJ2-5
V gene: TRBV11-2
clone size: NA

CDR3 DNA: TGTGCCAGTAACCAGGGAGGATCGGATACGCAGTATTTT
CDR3 protein: CASNQGGSDTQYF
D gene: NA
J gene: TRBJ2-3
V gene: TRBV19
clone size: NA

CDR3 DNA: TGTGCCAGCAGTTCGCAGGGGTCAGGGGATGAGCAGTTCTTC
CDR3 protein: CASSSQGSGDEQFF
D gene: NA
J gene: TRBJ2-1
V gene: TRBV5-4
clone size: few

CDR3 DNA: TGCAGTGCTCTCTATAACAATGAGCAGTTCTTC
CDR3 protein: CSALYNNEQFF
D gene: NA
J gene: TRBJ2-1
V gene: TRBV20-1
clone size: NA

CDR3 DNA: TGTGCCAGCAGTTTGAGGAGGGGGCACACTGAAGCTTTCTTT
CDR3 protein: CASSLRRGHTEAFF
D gene: TRBD1
J gene: TRBJ1-1
V gene: TRBV27
clone size: few

CDR3 DNA: TGTGCCAGTAGAGAGGGGTGGGGACAGGCGAACACTGAAGCTTTCTTT
CDR3 protein: CASREGWGQANTEAFF
D gene: TRBD1
J gene: TRBJ1-1
V gene: TRBV19
clone size: NA

CDR3 DNA: TGTGCCAGCAGCTTCGCGAGCGGCCGGGGGACCCAGTACTTC
CDR3 protein: CASSFASGRGTQYF
D gene: NA
J gene: TRBJ2-5
V gene: TRBV7-4
clone size: NA

CDR3 DNA: TGTGCCAGCAGCTTAGCCAACCCCGGACAGCCCCAGCATTTT
CDR3 protein: CASSLANPGQPQHF
D gene: NA
J gene: TRBJ1-5
V gene: TRBV7-2
clone size: few

CDR3 DNA: TGTGCCAGCAGTTCCTTGACACTGGGGGAGCAGTACTTC
CDR3 protein: CASSSLTLGEQYF
D gene: NA
J gene: TRBJ2-7
V gene: TRBV28
clone size: many

CDR3 DNA: TGTGCCAGCAAGGGAGGGAGCCTCACCTTC
CDR3 protein: CASKGGSLTF
D gene: NA
J gene: TRBJ1-2
V gene: TRBV2
clone size: few